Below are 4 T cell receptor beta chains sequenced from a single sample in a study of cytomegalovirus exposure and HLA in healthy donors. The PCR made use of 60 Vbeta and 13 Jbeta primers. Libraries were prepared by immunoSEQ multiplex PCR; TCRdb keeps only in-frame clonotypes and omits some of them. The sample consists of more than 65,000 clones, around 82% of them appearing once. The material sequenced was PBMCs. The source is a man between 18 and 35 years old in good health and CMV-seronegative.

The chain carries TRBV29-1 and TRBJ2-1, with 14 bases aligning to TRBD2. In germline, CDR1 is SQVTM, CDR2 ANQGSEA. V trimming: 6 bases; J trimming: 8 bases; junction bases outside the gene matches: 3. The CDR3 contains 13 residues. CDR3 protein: CSVSGLAGDEQFF. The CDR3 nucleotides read TGCAGCGTATCGGGACTAGCGGGGGATGAGCAGTTCTTC.

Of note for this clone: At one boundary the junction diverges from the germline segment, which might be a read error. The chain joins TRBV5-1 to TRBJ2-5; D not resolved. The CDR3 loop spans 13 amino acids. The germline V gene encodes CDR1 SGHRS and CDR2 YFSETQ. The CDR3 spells CASGSVAQGTQYF. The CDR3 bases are TGCGCCAGCGGTAGTGTAGCCCAAGGGACCCAGTACTTC.

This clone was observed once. For the CDR3, the DNA is TGTGCCAGCAGCTCGGGACAGGGATTAGGCACAGATACGCAGTATTTT. It translates to CASSSGQGLGTDTQYF. This chain joins TRBV11-2 and TRBJ2-3; TRBD1 agrees at 9 bases. The germline V gene encodes CDR1 SGHAT and CDR2 FQNNGV. Trimming removed 4 bases from V and 1 base from J; junction bases left unmatched: 6. The CDR3 runs to 16 residues.

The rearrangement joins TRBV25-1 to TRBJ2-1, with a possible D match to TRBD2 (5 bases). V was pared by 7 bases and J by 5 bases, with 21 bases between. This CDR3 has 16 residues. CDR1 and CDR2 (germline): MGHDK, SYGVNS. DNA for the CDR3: TGTGCCAGCACCGCCGGGCTAGCTCTCCCGAACAATGAGCAGTTCTTC. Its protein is CASTAGLALPNNEQFF.